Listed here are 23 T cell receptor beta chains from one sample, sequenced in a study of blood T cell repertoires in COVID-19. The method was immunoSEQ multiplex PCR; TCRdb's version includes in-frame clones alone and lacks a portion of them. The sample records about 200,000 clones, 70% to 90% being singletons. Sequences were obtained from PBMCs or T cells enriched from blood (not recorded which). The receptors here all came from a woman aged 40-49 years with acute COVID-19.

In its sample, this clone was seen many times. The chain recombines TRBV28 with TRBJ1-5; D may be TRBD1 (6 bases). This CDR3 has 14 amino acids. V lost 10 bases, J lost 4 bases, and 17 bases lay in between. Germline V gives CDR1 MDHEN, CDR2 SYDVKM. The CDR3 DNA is TGTGCCACCACAAGAGCAGGGGAGAATCAGCCCCAGCATTTT. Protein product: CATTRAGENQPQHF.

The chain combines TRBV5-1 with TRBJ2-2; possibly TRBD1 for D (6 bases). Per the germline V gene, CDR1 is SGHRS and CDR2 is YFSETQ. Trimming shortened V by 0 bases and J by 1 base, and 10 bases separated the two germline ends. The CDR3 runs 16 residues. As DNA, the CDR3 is TGCGCCAGCAGCTTGGACGTGACAGGGAACACCGGGGAGCTGTTTTTT. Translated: CASSLDVTGNTGELFF.

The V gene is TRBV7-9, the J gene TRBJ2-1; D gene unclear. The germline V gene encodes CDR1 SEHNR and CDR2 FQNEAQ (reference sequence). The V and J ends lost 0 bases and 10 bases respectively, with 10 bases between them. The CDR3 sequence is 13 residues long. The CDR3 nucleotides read TGTGCCAGCAGCTTAGCAGGTGCCGGGGAGCAGTTCTTC. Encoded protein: CASSLAGAGEQFF. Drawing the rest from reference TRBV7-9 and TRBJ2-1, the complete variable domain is DTGVSQNPRHKITKRGQNVTFRCDPISEHNRLYWYRQTLGQGPEFLTYFQNEAQLEKSRLLSDRFSAERPKGSFSTLEIQRTEQGDSAMYLCASSLAGAGEQFFGPGTRLTVL.

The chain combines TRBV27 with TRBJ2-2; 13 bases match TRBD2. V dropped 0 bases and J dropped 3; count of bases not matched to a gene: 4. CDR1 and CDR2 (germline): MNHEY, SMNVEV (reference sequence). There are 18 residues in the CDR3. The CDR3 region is CASSLSPGLAGHTGELFF. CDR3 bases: TGTGCCAGCAGTTTATCCCCGGGACTAGCGGGGCACACCGGGGAGCTGTTTTTT.

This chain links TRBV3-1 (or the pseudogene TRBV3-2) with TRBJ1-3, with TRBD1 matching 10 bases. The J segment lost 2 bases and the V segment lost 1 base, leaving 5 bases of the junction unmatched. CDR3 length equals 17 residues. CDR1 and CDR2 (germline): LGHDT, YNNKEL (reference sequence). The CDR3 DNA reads TGTGCCAGCAGCCAAGCCGGAGGGACAGGGGCTGGAAACACCATATATTTT. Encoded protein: CASSQAGGTGAGNTIYF.

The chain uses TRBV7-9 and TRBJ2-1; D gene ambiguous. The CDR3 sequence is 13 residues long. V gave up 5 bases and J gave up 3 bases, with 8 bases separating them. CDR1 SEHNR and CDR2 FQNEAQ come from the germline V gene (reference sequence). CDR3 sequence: CASSPFGYNEQFF. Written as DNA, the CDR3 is TGTGCCAGCAGCCCCTTCGGCTACAATGAGCAGTTCTTC.

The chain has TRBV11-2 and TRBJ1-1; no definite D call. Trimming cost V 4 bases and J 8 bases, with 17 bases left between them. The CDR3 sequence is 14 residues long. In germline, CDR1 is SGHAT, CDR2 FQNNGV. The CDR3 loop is CASSSYIPREEAFF. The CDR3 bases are TGTGCCAGCAGCTCCTACATCCCCCGGGAGGAAGCTTTCTTT.

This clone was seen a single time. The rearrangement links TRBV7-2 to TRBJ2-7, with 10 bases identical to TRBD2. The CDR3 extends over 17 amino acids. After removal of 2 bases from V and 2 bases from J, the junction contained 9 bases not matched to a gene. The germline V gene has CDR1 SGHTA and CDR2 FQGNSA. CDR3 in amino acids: CASSLPGASGGPYEQYF. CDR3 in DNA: TGTGCCAGCAGCTTACCTGGAGCTAGCGGGGGCCCCTACGAGCAGTACTTC.

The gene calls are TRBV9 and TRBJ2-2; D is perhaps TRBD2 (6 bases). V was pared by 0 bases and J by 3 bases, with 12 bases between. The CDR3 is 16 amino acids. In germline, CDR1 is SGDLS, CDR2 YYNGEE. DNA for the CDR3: TGTGCCAGCAGCGTAGAGGGAGGCCAATACACCGGGGAGCTGTTTTTT. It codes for CASSVEGGQYTGELFF.

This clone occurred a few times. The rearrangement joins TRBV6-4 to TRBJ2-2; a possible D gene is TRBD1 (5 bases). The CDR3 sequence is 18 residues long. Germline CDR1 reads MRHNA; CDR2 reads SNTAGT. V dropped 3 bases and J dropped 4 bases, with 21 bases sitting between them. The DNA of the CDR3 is TGTGCCAGCAGTGATGTGAATTATGGTGCAGGGCTCACCGGGGAGCTGTTTTTT. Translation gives CASSDVNYGAGLTGELFF.

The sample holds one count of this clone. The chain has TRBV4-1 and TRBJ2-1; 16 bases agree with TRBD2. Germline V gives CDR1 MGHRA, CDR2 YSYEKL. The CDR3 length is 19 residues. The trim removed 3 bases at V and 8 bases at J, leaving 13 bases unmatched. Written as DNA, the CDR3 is TGCGCCAGCAGCCATCCGGGACTAGCGGGAGGGCCTAATATCGATGAGCAGTTCTTC. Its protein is CASSHPGLAGGPNIDEQFF.

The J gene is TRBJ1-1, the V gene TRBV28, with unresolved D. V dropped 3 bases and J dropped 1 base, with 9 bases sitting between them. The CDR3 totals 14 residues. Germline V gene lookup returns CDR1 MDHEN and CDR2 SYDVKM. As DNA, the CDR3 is TGTGCCAGCAGTTTCTACGGAGGGAACACTGAAGCTTTCTTT. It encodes CASSFYGGNTEAFF.

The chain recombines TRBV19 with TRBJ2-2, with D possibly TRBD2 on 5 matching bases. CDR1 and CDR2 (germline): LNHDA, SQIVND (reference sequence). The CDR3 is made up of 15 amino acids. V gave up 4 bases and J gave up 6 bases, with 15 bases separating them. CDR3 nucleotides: TGTGCCAGTAGTACGACTAAGTTGTTGGCCGGGGAGCTGTTTTTT. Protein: CASSTTKLLAGELFF.

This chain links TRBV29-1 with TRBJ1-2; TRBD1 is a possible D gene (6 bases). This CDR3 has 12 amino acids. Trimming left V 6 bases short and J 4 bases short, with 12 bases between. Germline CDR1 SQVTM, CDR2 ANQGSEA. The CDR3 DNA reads TGCAGCGTCGCGGACAGAGGCTATGGCTACACCTTC. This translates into CSVADRGYGYTF.

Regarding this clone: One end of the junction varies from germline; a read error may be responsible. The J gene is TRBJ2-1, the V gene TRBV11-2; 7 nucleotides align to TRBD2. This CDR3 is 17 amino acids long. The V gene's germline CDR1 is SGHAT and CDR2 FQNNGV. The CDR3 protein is CASSSQLAGVGYDEQFF. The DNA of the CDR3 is TGTGCCAGCAGCTCCCAGTTGGCGGGAGTGGGCTACGATGAGCAGTTCTTC.

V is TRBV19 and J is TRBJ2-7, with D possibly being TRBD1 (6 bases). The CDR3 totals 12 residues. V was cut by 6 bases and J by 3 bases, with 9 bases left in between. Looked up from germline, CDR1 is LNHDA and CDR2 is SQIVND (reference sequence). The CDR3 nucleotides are TGTGCCAGTAGGGACAGCTACTACGAGCAGTACTTC. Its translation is CASRDSYYEQYF.

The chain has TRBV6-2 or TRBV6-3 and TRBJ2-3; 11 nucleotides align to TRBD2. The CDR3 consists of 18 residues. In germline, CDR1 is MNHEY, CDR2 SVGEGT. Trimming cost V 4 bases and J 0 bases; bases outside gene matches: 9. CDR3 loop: CASSFRGGLAASTDTQYF. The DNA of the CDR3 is TGTGCCAGCAGTTTTCGGGGGGGACTAGCGGCTAGCACAGATACGCAGTATTTT.

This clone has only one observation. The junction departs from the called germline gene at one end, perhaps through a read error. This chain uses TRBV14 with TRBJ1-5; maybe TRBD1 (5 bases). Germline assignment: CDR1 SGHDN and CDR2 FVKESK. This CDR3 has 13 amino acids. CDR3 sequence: CASSKDSNQPQHF. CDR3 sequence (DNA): TGTGCCAGCAGCAAAGACAGTAATCAGCCCCAGCATTTT.

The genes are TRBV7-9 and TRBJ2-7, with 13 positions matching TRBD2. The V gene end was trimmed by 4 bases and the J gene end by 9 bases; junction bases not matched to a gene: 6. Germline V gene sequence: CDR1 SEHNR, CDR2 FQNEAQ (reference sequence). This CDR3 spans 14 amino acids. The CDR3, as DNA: TGTGCCAGCAGCTCGGGACTAGCGGGGATGAGGCAGTACTTC. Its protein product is CASSSGLAGMRQYF.

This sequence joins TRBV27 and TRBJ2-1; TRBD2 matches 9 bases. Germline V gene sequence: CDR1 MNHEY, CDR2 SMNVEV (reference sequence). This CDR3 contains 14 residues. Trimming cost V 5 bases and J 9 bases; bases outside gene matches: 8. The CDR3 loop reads CASSLPGRGGEQFF. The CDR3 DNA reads TGTGCCAGCAGTCTCCCCGGGCGGGGGGGTGAGCAGTTCTTC.

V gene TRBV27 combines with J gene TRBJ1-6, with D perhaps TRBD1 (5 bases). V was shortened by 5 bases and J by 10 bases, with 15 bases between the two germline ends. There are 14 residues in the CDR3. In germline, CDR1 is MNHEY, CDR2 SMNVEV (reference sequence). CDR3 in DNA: TGTGCCAGCAGTCTAGGACAAGGAGTCTCACCCCTCCACTTT. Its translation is CASSLGQGVSPLHF.

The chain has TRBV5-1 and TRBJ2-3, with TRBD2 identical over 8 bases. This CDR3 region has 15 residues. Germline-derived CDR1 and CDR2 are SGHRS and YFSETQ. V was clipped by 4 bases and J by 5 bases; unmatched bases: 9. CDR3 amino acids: CASSTGTRAGDTQYF. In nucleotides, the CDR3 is TGCGCCAGCAGCACCGGGACTAGAGCGGGAGATACGCAGTATTTT.

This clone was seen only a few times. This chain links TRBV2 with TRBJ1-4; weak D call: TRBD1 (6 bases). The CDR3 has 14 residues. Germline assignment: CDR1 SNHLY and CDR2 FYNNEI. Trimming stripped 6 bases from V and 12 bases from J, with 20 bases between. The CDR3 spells CASSSGQTKGELFF. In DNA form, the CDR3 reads TGTGCCAGCAGCTCAGGACAGACAAAGGGGGAACTGTTTTTT.